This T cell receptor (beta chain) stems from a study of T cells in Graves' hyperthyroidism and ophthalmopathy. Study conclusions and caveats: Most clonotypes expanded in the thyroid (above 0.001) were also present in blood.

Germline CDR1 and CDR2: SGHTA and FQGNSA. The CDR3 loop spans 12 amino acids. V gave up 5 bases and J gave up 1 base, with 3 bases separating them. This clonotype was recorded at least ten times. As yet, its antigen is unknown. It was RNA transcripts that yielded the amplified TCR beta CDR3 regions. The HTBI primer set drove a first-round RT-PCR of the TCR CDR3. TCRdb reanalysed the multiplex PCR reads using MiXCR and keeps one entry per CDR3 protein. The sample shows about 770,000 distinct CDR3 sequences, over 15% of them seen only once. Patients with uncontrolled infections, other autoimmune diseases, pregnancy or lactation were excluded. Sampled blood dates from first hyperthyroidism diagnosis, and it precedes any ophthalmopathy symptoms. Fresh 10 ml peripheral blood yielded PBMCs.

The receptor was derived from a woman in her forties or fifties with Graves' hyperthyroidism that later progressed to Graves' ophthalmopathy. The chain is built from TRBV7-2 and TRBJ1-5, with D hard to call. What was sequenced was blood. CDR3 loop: CASSQSNQPQHF. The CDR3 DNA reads TGTGCCAGCAGCCAAAGCAATCAGCCCCAGCATTTT.